A selection of T cell receptor beta chains follows, all from one sample in a study of shared clonotypes between healthy human individuals. Some clones are missing from TCRdb's copy, which holds only in-frame ones; the method was immunoSEQ multiplex PCR. This sample has 760,000 or so clones; about 96% occur once, and the top ten carry about 0.21%. Sequences were obtained from naive CD8+ T cells sorted from blood. Receptors were obtained from a man younger than 45 in good health. CDR3s include the opening cysteine and the closing phenylalanine or tryptophan. The D gene is left open where the match is weak. Clone size is given for some rows only: seen once, a few or many times, or a class if the clone is expanded.

j_call,v_call,clone_size,d_call,cdr3_length,cdr3_aa,cdr3_nt
TRBJ2-3,TRBV7-8,NA,NA,14,CASSLKLGTDTQYF,TGTGCCAGCAGCTTAAAACTAGGGACAGATACGCAGTATTTT
TRBJ2-1,TRBV11-1,NA,NA,15,CASSHYRSSYNEQFF,TGTGCCAGCAGCCATTACAGGAGCTCCTACAATGAGCAGTTCTTC
TRBJ2-2,TRBV29-1,NA,NA,14,CSVEAGMATGELFF,TGCAGCGTTGAGGCTGGGATGGCCACCGGGGAGCTGTTTTTT
TRBJ2-1,TRBV11-2,NA,NA,13,CASLRADYNEQFF,TGTGCCAGCTTGAGGGCGGACTACAATGAGCAGTTCTTC
TRBJ2-5,TRBV7-6,NA,TRBD2,14,CASSPGLGGETQYF,TGTGCCAGCAGTCCGGGACTAGGCGGAGAGACCCAGTACTTC
TRBJ2-2,TRBV7-2,once,NA,18,CASSLGVEWPLNTGELFF,TGTGCCAGCAGCTTAGGGGTTGAGTGGCCACTGAACACCGGGGAGCTGTTTTTT
TRBJ1-5,TRBV27,NA,NA,14,CASSFGGDNQPQHF,TGTGCCAGCAGCTTTGGCGGGGACAATCAGCCCCAGCATTTT
TRBJ2-3,TRBV7-2,NA,TRBD2,16,CASRSGLAGTTDTQYF,TGTGCCAGCAGGTCTGGGCTAGCGGGAACCACAGATACGCAGTATTTT
TRBJ2-1,TRBV27,NA,NA,13,CASSLSPGSEQFF,TGTGCCAGCAGTTTATCTCCGGGAAGTGAGCAGTTCTTC
TRBJ2-5,TRBV7-8,NA,NA,14,CARVDSVAEETQYF,TGTGCCAGGGTGGACTCGGTAGCCGAAGAGACCCAGTACTTC
TRBJ2-2,TRBV9,NA,NA,14,CASSAGSGVGELFF,TGTGCCAGCAGCGCCGGGTCCGGGGTCGGGGAGCTGTTTTTT
TRBJ2-1,TRBV7-9,NA,NA,14,CASGDSTRNNEQFF,TGTGCCAGCGGGGATTCGACTAGAAACAATGAGCAGTTCTTC
TRBJ2-7,TRBV27,NA,TRBD1,16,CASSLAQGALLYEQYF,TGTGCCAGCAGTCTTGCACAGGGGGCGCTTCTCTACGAGCAGTACTTC
TRBJ2-1,TRBV19,NA,TRBD2,15,CASSYGLAGYNEQFF,TGTGCCAGTAGTTACGGACTAGCGGGATACAATGAGCAGTTCTTC
TRBJ2-7,TRBV7-8,NA,NA,13,CASSSGRPYEQYF,TGTGCCAGCAGCTCGGGGAGGCCCTACGAGCAGTACTTC
TRBJ2-7,TRBV5-8,NA,TRBD2,17,CASSHPLGLADPYEQYF,TGTGCCAGCAGCCACCCACTTGGACTAGCGGATCCCTACGAGCAGTACTTC
TRBJ1-5,TRBV28,NA,NA,16,CASSLLGPNPNQPQHF,TGTGCCAGCAGTTTACTCGGGCCTAACCCAAATCAGCCCCAGCATTTT
TRBJ1-2,TRBV9,NA,TRBD1,12,CASRDRVYGYTF,TGTGCCAGCAGGGACAGGGTGTATGGCTACACCTTC
TRBJ2-7,TRBV4-1,NA,TRBD1,16,CASSQEPGQGWNEQYF,TGCGCCAGCAGCCAAGAACCGGGACAGGGGTGGAACGAGCAGTACTTC
TRBJ2-3,TRBV27,NA,TRBD2,16,CASSLLAGDSTDTQYF,TGTGCCAGCAGTTTACTAGCGGGGGACTCCACAGATACGCAGTATTTT
TRBJ2-7,TRBV27,NA,TRBD2,14,CASSKGGRPYEQYF,TGTGCCAGCAGTAAGGGCGGGAGACCCTACGAGCAGTACTTC
TRBJ1-5,TRBV4-1,NA,TRBD1,16,CASSPRWDSIYQPQHF,TGCGCCAGCAGCCCCCGGTGGGACAGCATATATCAGCCCCAGCATTTT
TRBJ2-3,TRBV19,NA,NA,13,CASSAQFTDTQYF,TGTGCCAGTAGTGCTCAATTCACAGATACGCAGTATTTT
TRBJ1-2,TRBV14,NA,NA,15,CASSQGIGRLYGYTF,TGTGCCAGCAGCCAAGGGATAGGGCGTCTCTATGGCTACACCTTC
TRBJ2-3,TRBV4-3,NA,NA,15,CASSQQWGGTDTQYF,TGCGCCAGCAGCCAACAGTGGGGGGGCACAGATACGCAGTATTTT
TRBJ2-7,TRBV11-2,NA,NA,14,CASSLQGSLYEQYF,TGTGCCAGCAGCCTACAGGGATCCCTCTACGAGCAGTACTTC
TRBJ1-5,TRBV7-9,once,NA,12,CASSLAAQPQHF,TGTGCCAGCAGCTTAGCAGCTCAGCCCCAGCATTTT
TRBJ2-2,TRBV7-6,NA,TRBD2,17,CASSLVGTSGHTGELFF,TGTGCCAGCAGCTTAGTAGGGACTAGCGGACACACCGGGGAGCTGTTTTTT
TRBJ2-5,TRBV4-2,NA,NA,14,CASSQGAGIETQYF,TGTGCCAGCAGCCAAGGTGCGGGAATAGAGACCCAGTACTTC
TRBJ2-7,TRBV7-9,NA,NA,14,CASSYRDYNYEQYF,TGTGCCAGCAGCTACCGGGATTATAACTACGAGCAGTACTTC
TRBJ2-3,TRBV27,NA,NA,15,CASIVREDGTDTQYF,TGTGCCAGCATCGTTAGGGAAGACGGCACAGATACGCAGTATTTT
TRBJ2-7,TRBV7-8,NA,TRBD2,19,CASSSPFTGTSGRAFEQYF,TGTGCCAGCAGCTCCCCTTTTACCGGGACTAGCGGGAGGGCCTTCGAGCAGTACTTC
TRBJ2-1,TRBV7-9,NA,NA,16,CASSTEGGLAENEQFF,TGTGCCAGCAGCACCGAGGGGGGGCTAGCAGAAAATGAGCAGTTCTTC
TRBJ2-1,TRBV18,once,TRBD2,14,CASNRRERGNEQFF,TGTGCCAGCAATCGGCGGGAGAGGGGCAATGAGCAGTTCTTC
TRBJ2-7,TRBV5-1,NA,NA,12,CASSFGPYEQYF,TGCGCCAGCAGCTTCGGGCCTTACGAGCAGTACTTC
TRBJ2-5,TRBV2,NA,NA,14,CASREQNLQETQYF,TGTGCCAGCAGGGAACAGAATCTCCAAGAGACCCAGTACTTC
TRBJ2-1,TRBV6-1,NA,NA,16,CASSELYSSSYNEQFF,TGTGCCAGCAGTGAATTATACTCGAGCTCCTACAATGAGCAGTTCTTC
TRBJ2-7,TRBV13,NA,TRBD2,15,CASSLWLAGGPEQYF,TGTGCCAGCAGCTTATGGCTAGCGGGAGGGCCCGAGCAGTACTTC
TRBJ2-2,TRBV7-9,NA,NA,13,CASSSRGAGELFF,TGTGCCAGCAGCTCCCGCGGTGCGGGGGAGCTGTTTTTT
TRBJ1-5,TRBV11-2,NA,NA,14,CASSLGPEGQPQHF,TGTGCCAGCAGCTTAGGGCCCGAGGGACAGCCCCAGCATTTT
TRBJ2-4,TRBV30,NA,NA,13,CAWTSGIKNIQYF,TGTGCCTGGACCTCGGGAATTAAAAACATTCAGTACTTC
TRBJ1-1,TRBV11-2,NA,TRBD1,14,CAGDPGGILAEAFF,TGTGCCGGTGACCCAGGGGGTATTCTCGCTGAAGCTTTCTTT
TRBJ2-3,TRBV27,NA,NA,16,CASSHTKTGFTDTQYF,TGTGCCAGCAGCCACACGAAGACAGGATTTACAGATACGCAGTATTTT
TRBJ1-1,TRBV10-3,NA,TRBD1,14,CAISEPTGATEAFF,TGTGCCATCAGTGAGCCTACAGGGGCGACTGAAGCTTTCTTT
TRBJ2-5,TRBV15,NA,NA,13,CATSRAGRETQYF,TGTGCCACCAGCAGAGCGGGGCGGGAAACCCAGTACTTC
TRBJ2-2,TRBV10-1,NA,TRBD2,17,CASSDGLAGFGTGELFF,TGCGCCAGCAGTGATGGACTAGCGGGCTTCGGCACCGGGGAGCTGTTTTTT
TRBJ1-5,TRBV11-3,NA,TRBD1,16,CASSQDGQGENSPQHF,TGTGCCAGCAGCCAAGACGGACAGGGCGAGAATTCGCCCCAGCATTTT
TRBJ2-7,TRBV10-3,NA,TRBD2,16,CAISEPLLAGEYEQYF,TGTGCCATCAGTGAACCCTTACTAGCGGGAGAATACGAGCAGTACTTC
TRBJ2-2,TRBV29-1,NA,NA,13,CSARLHETGELFF,TGCAGCGCTAGATTGCATGAGACCGGGGAGCTGTTTTTT
TRBJ1-5,TRBV27,NA,TRBD1,16,CASSSGQGESNQPQHF,TGTGCCAGCAGTTCCGGACAGGGGGAAAGCAATCAGCCCCAGCATTTT
TRBJ2-1,TRBV5-1,NA,TRBD2,18,CASSLATSGRKPYNEQFF,TGCGCCAGCAGCTTGGCAACTAGCGGGAGGAAACCCTACAATGAGCAGTTCTTC